This T cell receptor (beta chain) was recorded in a study of T-cell reconstitution after alpha-beta-depleted transplantation in children. Whole-study results and caveats: It was reported that alpha-beta T cells came from several hundred expanded graft clones (about two months after transplant).

Unique molecular identifiers were used to barcode this TCRbeta library. TCRdb itself ran the PCR reads through MiXCR, one entry per CDR3 protein. The repertoire includes approximately 190,000 distinct CDR3 sequences, roughly 6.5% of them detected once, and approximately 4.1% sits in the top ten. This clonotype was seen more than once but under ten times. Its specificity is unknown. CDR3 length: 15 amino acids. After removal of 4 bases from V and 4 bases from J, the junction contained 7 bases not matched to a gene. CDR1 and CDR2 (germline): SGHTA, FQGNSA. This rearrangement joins TRBV7-2 to TRBJ2-7; 10 nucleotides agree with TRBD2. Material: PBMCs, obtained before TCRalphabeta/CD19-depleted stem cell transplant. The TCR sequence derives from a girl less than two years old with combined immunodeficiency, due to receive a stem cell transplant. The CDR3 DNA reads as TGTGCCAGCAGCTATAGCGGGGGGACACTATACGAGCAGTACTTC. Encoded protein: CASSYSGGTLYEQYF.